This T cell receptor beta chain is from a study of CD8+ T cells in alopecia areata. The authors extracted RNA and reverse transcribed it into cDNA as the sequencing template. Profiled with immunoSEQ multiplex PCR; TCRdb holds only in-frame clones, not every one. The sample comprises under 150,000 clones, about 50% of which are singletons, and about 10% rests with the top ten. Study findings and constraints: In scalp samples, resident alphabeta T cells of normal skin are also sequenced.

With respect to this clone: The antigen is unknown.

Those with alopecia areata gave lesional scalp punch biopsies and peripheral blood. A FACSAria was used to sort CD4+ and CD8+ T cells. These cells came from PBMCs. Trimming stripped 1 base from V and 6 bases from J, with 10 bases between. The V gene's germline CDR1 is PRHDT and CDR2 FYEKMQ (reference sequence). The CDR3 extends over 13 amino acids. This chain uses TRBV13 with TRBJ2-7, with D possibly TRBD2 on 6 matching bases. This clonotype originated in a human donor with alopecia areata. The sample consisted of NKG2D-low CD8+ T cells sorted from blood. The CDR3 DNA is TGTGCCAGCAGCTTAGCGAACGGGGGCGAGCAGTACTTC. This gives the protein CASSLANGGEQYF.